A single sample gave rise to the 7 T cell receptor beta chains below, sequenced in a study of T cells expressing NK-cell markers. Following a re-call of the 5' RACE reads, TCRdb has one entry per CDR3 protein and lacks DNA. The sample has about 550,000 distinct CDR3 sequences. The sample was blood T cells: a sorted CD56 or NKG2C T cell subset, CD4+ or CD8+ T cells, or bulk PBMC T cells (not recorded which). These receptors originate from a man aged 18 to 29 in good health.

The rearrangement uses TRBV5-1 and TRBJ2-3; checking the TCRdb D call of TRBD2 is not possible without DNA. The CDR3 runs to 19 residues. Germline lookup yields CDR1 SGHRS and CDR2 YFSETQ. The CDR3 protein is CASSLDPFTSGISADTQYF.

The chain is built from TRBV18 and TRBJ2-3. The CDR3 spans 14 residues. Per germline, CDR1 KGHSH and CDR2 LQKENI. CDR3 protein: CASSPLVATDTQYF. Full variable domain (missing parts from reference TRBV18 and TRBJ2-3): NAGVMQNPRHLVRRRGQEARLRCSPMKGHSHVYWYRQLPEEGLKFMVYLQKENIIDESGMPKERFSAEFPKEGPSILRIQQVVRGDSAAYFCASSPLVATDTQYFGPGTRLTVL.

The rearrangement uses TRBV12-3 or TRBV12-4 and TRBJ2-5. The CDR3 contains 13 residues. CDR3 region: CASSWRFQETQYF.

The genes are TRBV19 and TRBJ2-1; TCRdb selects TRBD1, and the lack of DNA leaves this call unchecked. CDR3 length: 14 amino acids. Germline V gene lookup returns CDR1 LNHDA and CDR2 SQIVND (reference sequence). This CDR3 reads CASSTPEAVSEQFF.

V usage is TRBV24-1 and J usage is TRBJ1-3. The germline V gene has CDR1 KGHDR and CDR2 SFDVKD. There are 17 residues in the CDR3. This CDR3 reads CATSDLRPGFGGNTIYF.

The chain combines TRBV9 with TRBJ2-1. The CDR3 consists of 15 residues. The germline gives CDR1 SGDLS, CDR2 YYNGEE. CDR3 protein: CASSVLAGAYNEQFF.

The CDR3: CASSSTGGAFRDYGYTF. The V and J genes are TRBV5-1 and TRBJ1-2; TCRdb reports TRBD1, a call that lacks DNA to check it against. This CDR3 spans 17 amino acids. Germline V lookup: CDR1 SGHRS, CDR2 YFSETQ. The full variable domain, with the rest looked up from reference TRBV5-1 and TRBJ1-2, is KAGVTQTPRYLIKTRGQQVTLSCSPISGHRSVSWYQQTPGQGLQFLFEYFSETQRNKGNFPGRFSGRQFSNSRSEMNVSTLELGDSALYLCASSSTGGAFRDYGYTFGSGTRLTVV.